Reported below is one T cell receptor beta chain. As originally analysed: Using reference gene primer amplification, nucleated cell counts were estimated. Some clones are missing from TCRdb's copy, which holds only in-frame ones; the method was immunoSEQ multiplex PCR. V and J calls and clone size are given by that table; D and trimming were obtained from the DNA. This repertoire shows 130,000 to 150,000 clones, about 84% found once; its top ten account for under 10%. The sample originates from a study of blood T cell repertoires in COVID-19. Study information: The origin of the acute and convalescent COVID-19 samples was the United States, Italy and Spain. Sample material is recorded as cDNA or gDNA derived from T cells, B-cell-depleted T cells, or PBMCs.

The sequenced material came from peripheral blood. The TCR comes from an elderly woman in a cohort sampled during active or convalescent COVID-19.

The CDR3 DNA reads TGCAGCGTTCTTACAGGGCTGTCCGGCTACACCTTC. This sequence encodes CSVLTGLSGYTF. This sequence joins TRBV29-1 and TRBJ1-2, with D perhaps matching TRBD1 (6 bases). The CDR3 has 12 amino acids. V lost 5 bases and J 8 bases, leaving 15 bases between the germline ends. Germline CDR1 is SQVTM and CDR2 is ANQGSEA.